These T cell receptor beta chains were read from a single sample in a study of cytomegalovirus exposure and HLA in healthy donors. TCRdb's table, derived via immunoSEQ multiplex PCR, lists solely in-frame clones and lacks some. The table shows approximately 180,000 clones, with about 70% occurring only once. Sequences were obtained from PBMCs. The receptors here all came from a woman in her 30s in good health and CMV-seronegative. Both conserved end residues are trimmed from each CDR3.

V gene	J gene	CDR3 protein
TRBV4-1	TRBJ2-7	ASSEVGTGNYEQY
TRBV9	TRBJ1-4	ASSRRDRGSDEKLF
TRBV11-2	TRBJ2-1	ASSSPGTSGRAAYNEQF
TRBV5-4	TRBJ2-7	ASSNPGQGDEQY
TRBV5-5	TRBJ1-1	ASSWTGTENTEAF
TRBV11-2	TRBJ2-6	ASSTLNRGLAGANVLT
TRBV2	TRBJ1-2	ASSPGGTHGYT
TRBV14	TRBJ2-2	ASSPRVNTGELF
TRBV20-1	TRBJ1-1	SARTGRAF
TRBV6-4	TRBJ1-1	ASSDHGQGGTEAF
TRBV5-4	TRBJ2-5	ASSLHIQETQY
TRBV5-1	TRBJ2-7	ASSLNRDSYEQY
TRBV5-1	TRBJ1-6	ASSLVSGDDSPLH
TRBV2	TRBJ2-1	ARSSGTEQF
TRBV30	TRBJ2-3	AGLAGATDTQY
TRBV5-1	TRBJ2-7	ASRMDSFYEQY
TRBV7-3	TRBJ2-2	ASSLASGSDGELF
TRBV7-2	TRBJ1-5	ASSLYGGAHSNQPQH
TRBV7-9	TRBJ2-3	ASSRVRLAGGDTQY
TRBV2	TRBJ1-1	ASRKGQGAGDRTEAF
TRBV9	TRBJ2-1	ASSVEVTGKQF
TRBV5-5	TRBJ2-1	ASSLVGLAGVNEQF
TRBV7-6	TRBJ1-1	ASSSATVNTEAF
TRBV4-2	TRBJ1-1	ASSQGPSGGENTEAF
TRBV2	TRBJ2-5	ASSRTSGVETQY
TRBV19	TRBJ2-7	ASQRTGGIYEQY
TRBV20-1	TRBJ2-1	SAVQGYEQF
TRBV7-7	TRBJ2-7	ASSLASGSKEQY
TRBV5-1	.	ASSDHYEQY
TRBV6-5	TRBJ1-4	ASGLRGFREKLF
TRBV6-5	TRBJ2-7	ASSRQGSRREQY
TRBV11-2	TRBJ2-6	ASSLYTGSVNVLT
TRBV29-1	TRBJ1-5	SVRTGVQPQH
TRBV9	TRBJ2-1	ASSVRLAGGNNEQF
TRBV27	TRBJ1-1	ASSLSRTADWGTEAF
TRBV5-4	TRBJ2-2	ASSPGQAPGTGELF
TRBV30	TRBJ2-7	AWSAGTEYYEQY
TRBV18	TRBJ1-2	ASSLGRAEDYGYT
TRBV6-6	TRBJ2-5	ASSYRQRDQETQY
TRBV5-5	TRBJ1-2	ASSLHRDKNYGYT
TRBV19	TRBJ1-5	ATNPAPGQPQH
TRBV5-4	TRBJ2-3	ASSWGLFTDTQY
TRBV5-1	TRBJ2-5	ASSLAELAGGDLETQY
TRBV30	TRBJ2-7	AWSVGTGVPYEQY
TRBV15	TRBJ2-1	ATNAGLAPNEQF
TRBV27	TRBJ2-7	ASSFRQSVYYEQY
TRBV7-6	TRBJ2-3	ASSFSDTQY
TRBV18	TRBJ1-1	ASSPSGGNTEAF
TRBV7-2	TRBJ2-7	ASSLGLLHEQY
TRBV2	TRBJ2-7	ASRGLGVGGEQY
TRBV30	TRBJ2-5	AWSVRGEGETQY
TRBV4-1	TRBJ2-7	ASSQYGSGGSYEQY
TRBV4-1	TRBJ2-3	ASSQVPGTITDTQY